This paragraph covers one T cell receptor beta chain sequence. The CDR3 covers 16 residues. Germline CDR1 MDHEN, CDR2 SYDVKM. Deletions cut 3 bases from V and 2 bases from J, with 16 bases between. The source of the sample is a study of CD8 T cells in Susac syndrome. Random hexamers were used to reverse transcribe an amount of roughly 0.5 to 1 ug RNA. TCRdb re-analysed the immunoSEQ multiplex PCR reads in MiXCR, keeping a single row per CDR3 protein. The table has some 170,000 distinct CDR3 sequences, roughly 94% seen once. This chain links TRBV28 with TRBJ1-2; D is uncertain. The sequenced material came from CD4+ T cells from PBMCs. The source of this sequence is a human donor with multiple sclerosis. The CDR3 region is CASSLREADSNYGYTF. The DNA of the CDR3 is TGTGCCAGCAGTTTGAGAGAGGCTGACTCAAACTATGGCTACACCTTC.